This is a list of T cell receptor beta chains from one sample in a study of T cell repertoires in cytomegalovirus infection. MiXCR, run by TCRdb on the reads, gives a single entry per CDR3 protein. Here the sample spans about 530,000 distinct CDR3 sequences, about 25% being singletons. The source material was PBMCs. All receptors come from a human donor in good health (CMV status not recorded). Some clones in this sample may be carry-over from other donors' samples. Both conserved end residues are part of each CDR3. A D gene is named only where the DNA matches it firmly. For some rows the clone size is stated as once, few or many, or as a class when expanded; others skip it.

v_call,clone_size,d_call,j_call,cdr3_aa,cdr3_nt
TRBV7-9,NA,TRBD1,TRBJ1-2,CASSLAGTGGLYTF,TGTGCCAGCAGCTTGGCCGGGACAGGGGGCCTCTACACCTTC
TRBV6-6,few,NA,TRBJ2-2,CASSYRGSNTGELFF,TGTGCCAGCAGTTACAGGGGTTCGAACACCGGGGAGCTGTTTTTT
TRBV7-2,many,NA,TRBJ1-5,CASSLFDVGQPQHF,TGTGCCAGCAGCTTATTTGATGTGGGGCAGCCCCAGCATTTT
TRBV7-8,few,NA,TRBJ2-1,CASSLGRIPLNEQFF,TGTGCCAGCAGCTTAGGCAGGATCCCCCTCAATGAGCAGTTCTTC
TRBV18,NA,TRBD2,TRBJ2-2,CASSRTGTSGSVVTGELFF,TGTGCCAGCTCACGTACCGGGACTAGCGGGAGTGTGGTCACCGGGGAGCTGTTTTTT
TRBV7-2,NA,TRBD1,TRBJ1-2,CASSLAQGVGGYTF,TGTGCCAGCAGCTTAGCTCAGGGGGTGGGCGGCTACACCTTC
TRBV5-1,few,NA,TRBJ2-3,CASSRRLTGDSTDTQYF,TGCGCCAGCAGCCGGCGGTTGACAGGTGATAGCACAGATACGCAGTATTTT
TRBV7-2,NA,NA,TRBJ1-2,CASSLGRPYGYTF,TGTGCCAGCAGCTTAGGCCGACCTTATGGCTACACCTTC
TRBV6-6,few,NA,TRBJ1-5,CASSESNQPQHF,TGTGCCAGCAGTGAGAGCAATCAGCCCCAGCATTTT
TRBV6-6,NA,NA,TRBJ2-6,CASSYWQTLPGANVLTF,TGTGCCAGCAGTTACTGGCAGACCCTACCTGGGGCCAACGTCCTGACTTTC